The next 8 T cell receptor beta chains were all read from a single sample in a study of CXCR3-negative and CXCR3-positive naive CD8 T cells. Through 5' RACE with UMI labels, the TRB cDNA libraries were prepared. TCRdb reanalyzed the 5' RACE reads, giving one entry per CDR3 protein sequence and no DNA. The sample includes 65,000 to 95,000 distinct CDR3 sequences. The sample consisted of naive CXCR3- CD8+ T cells from blood. This sample's subset: CD45RO-CCR7+CD27+CD95- naive CD8+ T cells lacking CXCR3 (TNR3-). Receptor source: a human donor in good health. Some clones in this sample may be carry-over from other donors' samples.

The V and J genes are TRBV12-3 or TRBV12-4 and TRBJ2-7; TCRdb picks TRBD1, but there is no DNA to check that call. This CDR3 spans 12 amino acids. The CDR3 protein is CASTRDRSEQYF.

CDR3 in amino acids: CASTRTNQAETQYF. J is TRBJ2-5 and V is TRBV28; with no DNA, the TCRdb D assignment of TRBD1 cannot be verified. This CDR3 is 14 amino acids long. Germline V CDR1 and CDR2: MDHEN, SYDVKM.

This sequence joins TRBV12-3 or TRBV12-4 and TRBJ2-7; the TCRdb D gene call, TRBD2, has no DNA to confirm it. This CDR3 comprises 13 residues. CDR3 in amino acids: CASSLGPTREQYF.

V and J are TRBV3-1 and TRBJ2-1; the TCRdb call, TRBD1, lacks DNA for checking. The CDR3 totals 14 residues. Germline V gene sequence: CDR1 LGHDT, CDR2 YNNKEL (reference sequence). The CDR3 reads CASSTWTGDDEQFF.

The chain links TRBV27 to TRBJ2-3; the TRBD2 assignment by TCRdb is unverifiable without DNA. Germline CDR1 MNHEY, CDR2 SMNVEV (reference sequence). This CDR3 region has 17 residues. CDR3 amino acids: CASSLWFGTSEADTQYF.

The chain employs TRBV20-1 and TRBJ2-3; without DNA, the TCRdb call of TRBD2 cannot be checked. The CDR3 sequence is 16 residues long. Germline assignment: CDR1 DFQATT and CDR2 SNEGSKA (reference sequence). The chain's CDR3 is CSARDEFGLAGDTQYF.

The rearrangement joins TRBV27 to TRBJ2-5; lacking DNA, the TRBD2 call made by TCRdb goes unchecked. The CDR3 is 15 amino acids. CDR1 and CDR2 from the germline V gene are MNHEY and SMNVEV (reference sequence). The CDR3 loop is CASSTLVAAEETQYF.

The chain carries TRBV11-2 and TRBJ2-7. CDR1 is SGHAT and CDR2 is FQNNGV in the germline V gene. The CDR3 sequence is 13 residues long. The chain's CDR3 is CASSLGYLDEQYF.